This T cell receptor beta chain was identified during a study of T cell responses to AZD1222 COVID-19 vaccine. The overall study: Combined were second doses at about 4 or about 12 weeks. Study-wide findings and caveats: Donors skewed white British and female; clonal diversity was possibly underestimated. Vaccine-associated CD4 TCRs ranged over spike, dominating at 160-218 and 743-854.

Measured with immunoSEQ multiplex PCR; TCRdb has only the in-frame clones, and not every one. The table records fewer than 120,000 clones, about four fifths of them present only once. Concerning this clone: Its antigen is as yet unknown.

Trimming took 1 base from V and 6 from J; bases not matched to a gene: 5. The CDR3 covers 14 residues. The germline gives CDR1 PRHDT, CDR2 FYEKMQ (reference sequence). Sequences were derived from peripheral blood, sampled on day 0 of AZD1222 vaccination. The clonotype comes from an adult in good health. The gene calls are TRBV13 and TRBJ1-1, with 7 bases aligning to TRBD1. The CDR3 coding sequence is TGTGCCAGCAGCTTAGTCCAGGGGGTCCCTGAAGCTTTCTTT. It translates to CASSLVQGVPEAFF.